This T cell receptor (beta chain) came from a study of Tregs in tolerant kidney transplant recipients. Study-wide points: Expanding Tregs on activated donor B cells appeared to best identify donor-specific TCRbeta clones.

This CDR3 has 14 residues. Germline-derived CDR1 and CDR2 are LNHNV and YYDKDF (reference sequence). V gave up 5 bases and J gave up 2 bases, with 13 bases separating them. Worth noting for this clone: The antigen is unknown.

CD4+CD25+CD127- Tregs, CD4+CD25- non-Tregs, CD4 and CD8 cells were sorted. Clones were read by immunoSEQ multiplex PCR, and TCRdb kept only the in-frame ones, dropping some. The sample records under 100,000 clones, roughly 92% being singletons. This chain links TRBV15 with TRBJ2-7; D possibly uses TRBD1 or TRBD2 (5 bases each). The TCR originated in a human donor in good health. What was sequenced was CD8+ T cells from blood. The CDR3 DNA is TGTGCCACCAGCTCCGGGACGGGAACCTACGAGCAGTACTTC. This encodes CATSSGTGTYEQYF.